This entry is about one TCR beta chain. Under the authors' procedure: Using reference gene primer amplification, nucleated cell counts were estimated. The table came from immunoSEQ multiplex PCR; TCRdb's copy has only in-frame clones and leaves some out. The DNA gave D and trimming, while V, J and clone size come from that table. The table shows about 80,000 clones, with about 80% occurring only once. Germline V CDR1 and CDR2: SGHRS, YFSETQ. The CDR3 has 15 residues. Trimming took 5 bases from V and 4 from J; bases not matched to a gene: 7. The data derive from a study of blood T cell repertoires in COVID-19. At the level of the study: The origin of the acute and convalescent COVID-19 samples was the United States, Italy and Spain. Sample material is recorded as cDNA or gDNA derived from T cells, B-cell-depleted T cells, or PBMCs.

This receptor was taken from a human donor in a cohort sampled during active COVID-19. The genes are TRBV5-1 and TRBJ2-1; 9 bases agree with TRBD2. The sequencing input was peripheral blood. The CDR3 protein is CASRVVAGEYNEQFF. The CDR3 DNA reads TGCGCCAGCAGGGTGGTAGCGGGGGAGTACAATGAGCAGTTCTTC.